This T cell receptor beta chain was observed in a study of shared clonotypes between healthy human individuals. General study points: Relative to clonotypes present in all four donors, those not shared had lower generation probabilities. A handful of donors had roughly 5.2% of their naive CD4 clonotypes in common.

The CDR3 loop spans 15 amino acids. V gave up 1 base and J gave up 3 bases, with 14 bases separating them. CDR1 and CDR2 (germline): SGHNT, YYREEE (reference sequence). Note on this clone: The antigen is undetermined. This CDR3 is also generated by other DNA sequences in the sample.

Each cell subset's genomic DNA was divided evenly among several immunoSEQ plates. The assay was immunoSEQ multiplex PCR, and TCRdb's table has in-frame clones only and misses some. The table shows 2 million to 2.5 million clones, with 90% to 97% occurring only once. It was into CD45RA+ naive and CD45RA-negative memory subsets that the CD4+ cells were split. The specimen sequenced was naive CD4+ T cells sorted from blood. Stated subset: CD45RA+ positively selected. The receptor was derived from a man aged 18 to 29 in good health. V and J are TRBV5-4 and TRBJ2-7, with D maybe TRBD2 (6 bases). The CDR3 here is CASSLSPGSSYEQYF. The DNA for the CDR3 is TGTGCCAGCAGCTTGTCGCCCGGGAGTAGCTACGAGCAGTACTTC.